This T cell receptor (beta chain) was identified during a study of regulatory T cells in long-lasting Graves disease. The time point: newly diagnosed GD, antithyroid drugs for less than 3 months. Preparation of the TCR library used RNA extracted from PBMCs. Germline V lookup: CDR1 MGHRA, CDR2 YSYEKL. The CDR3 has 15 amino acids. Unmatched junction bases numbered 4, after V lost 0 bases and J lost 4 bases. Libraries of TCR beta came from iRepertoire HTBI primers plus Arm-PCR of CDR3 regions. Each CDR3 protein is one row after TCRdb ran MiXCR on the multiplex PCR reads. This repertoire shows roughly 500,000 distinct CDR3 sequences, about 14% found once; its top ten account for roughly 9.7%. These data were also filed under a second study, of T cells in Graves' hyperthyroidism and ophthalmopathy.

This receptor was taken from a man aged 25 to 40 with Graves disease. The sequencing used peripheral blood mononuclear cells (PBMCs), collected at new diagnosis, from a patient treated with antithyroid drugs. The gene calls are TRBV4-1 and TRBJ1-2; 8 positions agree with TRBD1. CDR3: CASSQDWDRTYGYTF. The CDR3 bases are TGCGCCAGCAGCCAAGATTGGGACAGGACCTATGGCTACACCTTC.